The 15 T cell receptor beta chains below were found in one sample sequenced in a study of cytomegalovirus exposure and HLA in healthy donors. With 60 Vbeta and 13 Jbeta primers, the PCR was carried out. The data were produced by immunoSEQ multiplex PCR, yet TCRdb's version contains in-frame clones alone and is incomplete. Found here are under 150,000 clones, about 68% of them singletons; the top ten hold less than 9.5%. Source material: PBMCs. These receptors came from a woman aged 40 to 55 in good health and CMV-seropositive.

In nucleotides, the CDR3 is TGTGCCAGAAGCTTGGCCCTTAGAGGGCCTCTCCGCACAGATACGCAGTATTTT. Protein sequence: CARSLALRGPLRTDTQYF. The chain links TRBV5-3 to TRBJ2-3, with a possible D match to TRBD2 (5 bases). TRBV5-3 is placed among ORFs of uncertain function. The CDR3 has 18 amino acids. V dropped 0 bases and J dropped 1 base, with 18 bases sitting between them.

This chain links TRBV5-1 with TRBJ2-1; TRBD1 agrees at 9 bases. The CDR3 is made up of 15 amino acids. Germline CDR1 reads SGHRS; CDR2 reads YFSETQ. Trimming removed 5 bases from V and 4 bases from J; junction bases left unmatched: 7. Written as DNA, the CDR3 is TGCGCCAGCAGGTCTACAGGGGGCCGGTACAATGAGCAGTTCTTC. It yields the protein CASRSTGGRYNEQFF.

The chain is built from TRBV5-1 and TRBJ2-2, with D unresolved. In germline, CDR1 is SGHRS, CDR2 YFSETQ. The CDR3 loop spans 16 amino acids. V gave up 2 bases and J gave up 1 base, with 12 bases separating them. As DNA, the CDR3 is TGCGCCAGCAGCTTAGATCAACCAGAGAACACCGGGGAGCTGTTTTTT. Amino acid sequence: CASSLDQPENTGELFF.

V is TRBV19 and J is TRBJ2-1; possibly TRBD2 for D (6 bases). Trimming removed 5 bases at V and 4 bases at J, with 12 bases between. This CDR3 is built from 14 residues. Looked up from germline, CDR1 is LNHDA and CDR2 is SQIVND (reference sequence). CDR3 protein: CASSLAEDYNEQFF. CDR3 in DNA: TGTGCCAGTAGTTTAGCGGAGGATTACAATGAGCAGTTCTTC.

V usage is TRBV6-5 and J usage is TRBJ2-7; 9 nucleotides align to TRBD2. Trimming took 0 bases from V and 12 from J; bases not matched to a gene: 9. In germline, CDR1 is MNHEY, CDR2 SVGAGI. There are 14 residues in the CDR3. The CDR3 DNA is TGTGCCAGCAGTTACTCTCGAATGGCTAGCGGGACGTACTTC. Its translation is CASSYSRMASGTYF.

The chain is built from TRBV19 and TRBJ2-1; tentatively, D is TRBD2 (5 bases). The CDR3 runs 13 residues. Trimming cost V 4 bases and J 13 bases, with 17 bases left between them. CDR1 is LNHDA and CDR2 is SQIVND in the germline V gene (reference sequence). Written as DNA, the CDR3 is TGTGCCAGTAGTAGGTGGGAGAGCGCCTGCCAGTTCTTC. Translation: CASSRWESACQFF.

The genes are TRBV2 and TRBJ1-4; D possibly corresponds to TRBD1 (5 bases). Germline-derived CDR1 and CDR2 are SNHLY and FYNNEI. V lost 2 bases, J lost 4 bases, and 14 bases lay in between. The CDR3 consists of 16 residues. The CDR3 region is CASSEWGREYNEKLFF. The CDR3 DNA reads TGTGCCAGCAGTGAATGGGGCAGGGAATATAATGAAAAACTGTTTTTT.

The V and J genes are TRBV11-2 and TRBJ2-1; 9 nucleotides align to TRBD2. With V trimmed by 5 bases and J by 8 bases, 4 bases remained unmatched. The CDR3 is made up of 13 amino acids. Germline V CDR1 and CDR2: SGHAT, FQNNGV. CDR3 region: CASSQTSGYEQFF. In DNA, the CDR3 is TGTGCCAGCAGCCAGACTAGCGGCTATGAGCAGTTCTTC.

This chain links TRBV2 with TRBJ1-1, with TRBD1 identical over 9 bases. The CDR3 covers 22 residues. CDR1 is SNHLY, CDR2 FYNNEI, per germline. V shed 8 bases and J 3 bases; nucleotides not matched to a gene: 31. The CDR3 DNA is TGTGCCAGCCATCTTTTAAGCGCGATTTGGGACAGGGATAATTGGGGGGACACTGAAGCTTTCTTT. Amino acid sequence: CASHLLSAIWDRDNWGDTEAFF.

This chain joins TRBV6-4 and TRBJ2-2, with TRBD2 matching 14 bases. Looked up from germline, CDR1 is MRHNA and CDR2 is SNTAGT. CDR3 size: 17 residues. V shed 3 bases, J shed 7 bases, and the junction held 7 bases outside the gene matches. The CDR3 loop reads CASSDRGLAGEDGELFF. The CDR3 coding sequence is TGTGCCAGCAGTGATAGGGGACTAGCGGGAGAGGACGGGGAGCTGTTTTTT.

This clone was detected only a few times. The chain joins TRBV7-9 to TRBJ2-5; D remains unclear. This CDR3 has 15 amino acids. V was cut by 7 bases and J by 4 bases, with 19 bases left in between. CDR1 and CDR2 (germline): SEHNR, FQNEAQ (reference sequence). This CDR3 reads CASTSYVTTLETQYF. DNA for the CDR3: TGTGCCAGCACCTCTTACGTTACAACCCTAGAGACCCAGTACTTC.

This chain links TRBV4-3 with TRBJ1-1; 8 bases match TRBD1. V was clipped by 6 bases and J by 1 base; unmatched bases: 7. The CDR3 runs to 15 residues. Per the germline V gene, CDR1 is LGHNA and CDR2 is YSLEER. CDR3: CASRKAGGPNTEAFF. DNA for the CDR3: TGCGCCAGCAGAAAAGCAGGGGGCCCGAACACTGAAGCTTTCTTT.

The chain has TRBV6-5 and TRBJ2-2, with 7 bases lining up with TRBD2. The CDR3 contains 15 residues. The junction had 8 bases not matched to a gene; V was cut back by 5 bases and J by 5 bases. Germline loops: CDR1 MNHEY, CDR2 SVGAGI. CDR3 DNA sequence: TGTGCCAGCAGTACTAGACTAGCCCGGACCGGGGAGCTGTTTTTT. This sequence encodes CASSTRLARTGELFF.

V and J are TRBV29-1 and TRBJ1-2, with D possibly being TRBD1 (5 bases). V lost 5 bases and J 6 bases, leaving 19 bases between the germline ends. Germline CDR1 reads SQVTM; CDR2 reads ANQGSEA. This CDR3 has 14 amino acids. CDR3 protein: CSVTRVIVGDGYTF. DNA of the CDR3: TGCAGCGTTACCAGGGTAATAGTTGGGGATGGCTACACCTTC.

Remarks on this clone: This specimen includes other DNA sequences encoding the same CDR3. The chain couples TRBV4-1 to TRBJ2-7; TRBD1 is a possible D gene (6 bases). This CDR3 is built from 16 residues. V lost 0 bases to trimming and J lost 2 bases, with 14 bases between them. From germline, CDR1 is MGHRA and CDR2 YSYEKL. DNA for the CDR3: TGCGCCAGCAGCCAAGATCACAGGGAGAACACCTACGAGCAGTACTTC. Amino acid sequence: CASSQDHRENTYEQYF.